This TCR beta chain stems from a study of CD8+CD57+ T cells in acquired aplastic anemia. This CDR3 has 15 residues. Per the germline V gene, CDR1 is SGDLS and CDR2 is YYNGEE. The V and J ends lost 3 bases and 4 bases respectively, with 15 bases between them. CDR3 and TCR beta VDJ profiling relied on genomic DNA as the template. TCRdb re-analysed the reads in MiXCR, keeping a single row per CDR3 protein. Of approximately 150,000 distinct CDR3 sequences detected, less than 60% appear once; the ten largest clones hold 3.2%. Individuals selected for sequencing had exhibited CD8+CD57+ cell expansion on flow cytometry.

The source is a human donor with aplastic anemia. V gene TRBV9 combines with J gene TRBJ2-3; D is possibly TRBD1 (5 bases). Sequenced sample: sorted CD4+, CD8+, or CD8+CD57+ T cells (not recorded which) from PBMCs. Here the CDR3 reads CASSAGGAVADTQYF. The CDR3 DNA is TGTGCCAGCAGCGCGGGTGGGGCCGTGGCAGATACGCAGTATTTT. The variable domain in full, completed from reference TRBV9 and TRBJ2-3, reads DSGVTQTPKHLITATGQRVTLRCSPRSGDLSVYWYQQSLDQGLQFLIQYYNGEERAKGNILERFSAQQFPDLHSELNLSSLELGDSALYFCASSAGGAVADTQYFGPGTRLTVL.